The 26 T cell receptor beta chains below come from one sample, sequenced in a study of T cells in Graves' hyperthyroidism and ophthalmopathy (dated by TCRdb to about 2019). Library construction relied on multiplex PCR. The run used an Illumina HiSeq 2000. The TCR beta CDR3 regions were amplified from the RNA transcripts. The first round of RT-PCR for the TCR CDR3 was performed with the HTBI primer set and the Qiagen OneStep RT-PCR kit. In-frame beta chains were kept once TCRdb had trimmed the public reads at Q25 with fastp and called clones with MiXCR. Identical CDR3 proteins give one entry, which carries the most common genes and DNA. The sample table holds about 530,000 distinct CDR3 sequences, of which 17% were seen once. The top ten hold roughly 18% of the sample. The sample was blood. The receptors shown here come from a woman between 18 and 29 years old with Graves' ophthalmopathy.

CDR3 in amino acids: CASSYSRLGLTGANVLTF. In nucleotides, the CDR3 is TGTGCCAGCAGTTACTCCCGACTGGGGCTGACTGGGGCCAACGTCCTGACTTTC. This chain connects TRBV6-6 to TRBJ2-6, with D possibly matching TRBD1 (5 bases). Deletions cut 0 bases from V and 2 bases from J, with 14 bases between. The CDR3 runs to 18 residues. CDR1 and CDR2 from the germline V gene are MNHNY and SVGAGI (reference sequence).

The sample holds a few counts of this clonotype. In DNA, the CDR3 is TGTGCCAGCTCACCACCGCAGACAGGGAGGCAAGAGACCCAGTACTTC. It yields the protein CASSPPQTGRQETQYF. This chain links TRBV18 with TRBJ2-5; D possibly corresponds to TRBD1 (7 bases). V gave up 0 bases and J gave up 2 bases, with 13 bases separating them. Germline loops: CDR1 KGHSH, CDR2 LQKENI. This CDR3 is built from 16 residues.

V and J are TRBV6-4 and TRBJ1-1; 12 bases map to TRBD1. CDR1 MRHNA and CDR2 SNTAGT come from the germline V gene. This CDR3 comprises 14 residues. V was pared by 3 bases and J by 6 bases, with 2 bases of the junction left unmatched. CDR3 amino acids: CASSEGTGGSEAFF. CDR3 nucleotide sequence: TGTGCCAGCAGTGAGGGGACAGGGGGCTCTGAAGCTTTCTTT.

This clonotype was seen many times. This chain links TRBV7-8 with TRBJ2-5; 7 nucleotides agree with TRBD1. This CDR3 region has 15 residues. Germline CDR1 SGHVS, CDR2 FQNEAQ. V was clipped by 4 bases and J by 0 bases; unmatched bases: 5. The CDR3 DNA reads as TGTGCCAGCAGCTGGACAGGAGGACACCAAGAGACCCAGTACTTC. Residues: CASSWTGGHQETQYF.

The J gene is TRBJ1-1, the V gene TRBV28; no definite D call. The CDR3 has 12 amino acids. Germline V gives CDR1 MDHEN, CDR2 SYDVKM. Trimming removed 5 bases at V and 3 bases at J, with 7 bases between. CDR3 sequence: CASSGQYTEAFF. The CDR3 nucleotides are TGTGCCAGCAGTGGCCAGTACACTGAAGCTTTCTTT.

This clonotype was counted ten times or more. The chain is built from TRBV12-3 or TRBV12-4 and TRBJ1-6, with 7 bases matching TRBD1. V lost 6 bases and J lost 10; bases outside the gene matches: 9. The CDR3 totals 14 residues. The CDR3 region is CASSPTGAGSPLHF. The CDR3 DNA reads TGTGCCAGCAGCCCCACAGGGGCCGGATCACCCCTCCACTTT.

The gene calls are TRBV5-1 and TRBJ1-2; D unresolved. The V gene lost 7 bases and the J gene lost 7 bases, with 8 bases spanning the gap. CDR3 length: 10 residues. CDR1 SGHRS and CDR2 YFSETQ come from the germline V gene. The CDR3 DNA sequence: TGCGCCAGCCCCCAAGGTGGCTACACCTTC. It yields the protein CASPQGGYTF.

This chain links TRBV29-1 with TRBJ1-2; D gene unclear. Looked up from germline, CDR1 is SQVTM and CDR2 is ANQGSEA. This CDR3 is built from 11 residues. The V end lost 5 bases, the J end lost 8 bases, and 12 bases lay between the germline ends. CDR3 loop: CSVRGLDGYTF. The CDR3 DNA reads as TGCAGCGTTCGAGGACTTGACGGCTACACCTTC.

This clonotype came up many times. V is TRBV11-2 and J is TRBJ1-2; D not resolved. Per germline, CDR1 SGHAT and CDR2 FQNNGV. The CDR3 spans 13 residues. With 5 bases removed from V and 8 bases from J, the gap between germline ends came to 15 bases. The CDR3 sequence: CASSVVGKPGYTF. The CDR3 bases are TGTGCCAGCAGCGTCGTGGGCAAACCGGGCTACACCTTC.

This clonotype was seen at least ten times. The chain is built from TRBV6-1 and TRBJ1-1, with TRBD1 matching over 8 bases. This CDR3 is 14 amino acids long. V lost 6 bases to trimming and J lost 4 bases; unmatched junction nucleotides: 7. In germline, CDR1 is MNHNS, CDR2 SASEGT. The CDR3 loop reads CASSSGGATTEAFF. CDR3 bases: TGTGCCAGCAGCTCAGGGGGCGCGACCACTGAAGCTTTCTTT.

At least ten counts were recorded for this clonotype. Here the CDR3 reads CAWSVLRGGRNEQFF. The CDR3 DNA reads TGTGCCTGGAGTGTACTTCGAGGGGGCAGGAATGAGCAGTTCTTC. This chain connects TRBV30 to TRBJ2-1; 7 bases align to TRBD1. The V and J ends lost 0 bases and 7 bases, in that order; junction bases with no gene match: 9. The CDR3 consists of 15 residues. From germline, CDR1 is GTSNPN and CDR2 SVGIG (reference sequence).

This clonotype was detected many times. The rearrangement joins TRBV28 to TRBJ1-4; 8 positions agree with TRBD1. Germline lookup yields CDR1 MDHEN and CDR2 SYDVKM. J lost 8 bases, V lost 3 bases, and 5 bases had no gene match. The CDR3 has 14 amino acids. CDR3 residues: CASSFSRGREKLFF. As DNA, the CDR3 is TGTGCCAGCAGTTTTAGCAGGGGGCGAGAAAAACTGTTTTTT.

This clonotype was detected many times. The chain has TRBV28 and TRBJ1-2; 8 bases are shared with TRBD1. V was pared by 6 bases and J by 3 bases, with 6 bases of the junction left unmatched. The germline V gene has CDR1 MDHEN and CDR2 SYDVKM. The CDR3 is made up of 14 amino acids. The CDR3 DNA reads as TGTGCCAGCAGCCGGGGACAGGTGGACTATGGCTACACCTTC. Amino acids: CASSRGQVDYGYTF.

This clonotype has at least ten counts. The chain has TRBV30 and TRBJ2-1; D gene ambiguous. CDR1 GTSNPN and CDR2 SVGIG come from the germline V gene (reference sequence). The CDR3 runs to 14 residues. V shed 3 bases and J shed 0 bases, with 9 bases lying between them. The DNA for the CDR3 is TGTGCCTGGAGACGCGGCGACTCCTACAATGAGCAGTTCTTC. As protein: CAWRRGDSYNEQFF.

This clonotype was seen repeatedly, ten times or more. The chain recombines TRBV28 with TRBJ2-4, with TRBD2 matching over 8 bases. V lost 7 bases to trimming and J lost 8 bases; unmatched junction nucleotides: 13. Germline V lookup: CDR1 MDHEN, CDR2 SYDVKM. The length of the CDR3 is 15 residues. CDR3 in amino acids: CASTAREDAGYIQYF. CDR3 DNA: TGTGCCAGCACGGCGCGGGAGGACGCAGGGTACATTCAGTACTTC.

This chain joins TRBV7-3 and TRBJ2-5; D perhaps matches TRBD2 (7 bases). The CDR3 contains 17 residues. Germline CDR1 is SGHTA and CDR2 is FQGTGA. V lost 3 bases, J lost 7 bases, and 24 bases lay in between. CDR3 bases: TGTGCCAGCAGCTTTGAAAGAGGGACAAGCGGGGTAGGGACCCAGTACTTC. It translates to CASSFERGTSGVGTQYF. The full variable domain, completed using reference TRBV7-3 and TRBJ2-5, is GAGVSQTPSNKVTEKGKYVELRCDPISGHTALYWYRQSLGQGPEFLIYFQGTGAADDSGLPNDRFFAVRPEGSVSTLKIQRTERGDSAVYLCASSFERGTSGVGTQYFGPGTRLLVL.

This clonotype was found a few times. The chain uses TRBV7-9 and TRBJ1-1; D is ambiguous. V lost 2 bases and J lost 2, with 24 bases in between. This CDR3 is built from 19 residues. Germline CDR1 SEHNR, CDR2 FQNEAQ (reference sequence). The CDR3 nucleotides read TGTGCCAGCAGCTTAAGGACCCGGACTCCCAGGCCATCTAACACTGAAGCTTTCTTT. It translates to CASSLRTRTPRPSNTEAFF. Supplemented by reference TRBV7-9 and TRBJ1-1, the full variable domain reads DTGVSQNPRHKITKRGQNVTFRCDPISEHNRLYWYRQTLGQGPEFLTYFQNEAQLEKSRLLSDRFSAERPKGSFSTLEIQRTEQGDSAMYLCASSLRTRTPRPSNTEAFFGQGTRLTVV.

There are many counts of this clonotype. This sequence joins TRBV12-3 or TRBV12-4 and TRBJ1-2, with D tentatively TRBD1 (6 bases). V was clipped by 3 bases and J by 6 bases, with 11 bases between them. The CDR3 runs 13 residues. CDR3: CASSLPGANGYTF. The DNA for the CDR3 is TGTGCCAGCAGTTTGCCAGGGGCAAATGGCTACACCTTC.

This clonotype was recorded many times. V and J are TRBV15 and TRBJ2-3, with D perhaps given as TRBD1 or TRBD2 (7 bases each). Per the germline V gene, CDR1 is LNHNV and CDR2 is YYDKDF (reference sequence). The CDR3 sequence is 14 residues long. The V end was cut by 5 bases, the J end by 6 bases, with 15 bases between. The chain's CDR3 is CATSRNRGGDTQYF. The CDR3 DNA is TGTGCCACCAGCCGAAACAGGGGAGGGGATACGCAGTATTTT.

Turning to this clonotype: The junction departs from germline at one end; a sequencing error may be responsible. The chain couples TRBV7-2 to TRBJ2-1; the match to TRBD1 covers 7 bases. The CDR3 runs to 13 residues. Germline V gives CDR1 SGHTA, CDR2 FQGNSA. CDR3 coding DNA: TGTGCCGGCAGCTGGGACAGACGGGGTGAGCAGTTCTTC. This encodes CAGSWDRRGEQFF. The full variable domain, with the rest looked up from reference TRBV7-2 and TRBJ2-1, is GAGVSQSPSNKVTEKGKDVELRCDPISGHTALYWYRQSLGQGLEFLIYFQGNSAPDKSGLPSDRFSAERTGGSVSTLTIQRTQQEDSAVYLCAGSWDRRGEQFFGPGTRLTVL.

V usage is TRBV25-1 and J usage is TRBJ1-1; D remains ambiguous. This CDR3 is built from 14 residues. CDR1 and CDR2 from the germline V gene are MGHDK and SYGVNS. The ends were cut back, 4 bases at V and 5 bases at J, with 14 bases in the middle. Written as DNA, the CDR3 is TGTGCCAGCAGTGGCGGTATCAGACGAACTGAAGCTTTCTTT. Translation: CASSGGIRRTEAFF.

CDR3: CASSGEIEKLFF. The CDR3 nucleotides are TGTGCCAGCAGCGGGGAGATTGAAAAACTGTTTTTT. The rearrangement joins TRBV7-9 to TRBJ1-4, with no clear D. Germline CDR1 SEHNR, CDR2 FQNEAQ (reference sequence). The CDR3 is made up of 12 amino acids. V was cut by 5 bases and J by 7 bases, with 8 bases left in between.

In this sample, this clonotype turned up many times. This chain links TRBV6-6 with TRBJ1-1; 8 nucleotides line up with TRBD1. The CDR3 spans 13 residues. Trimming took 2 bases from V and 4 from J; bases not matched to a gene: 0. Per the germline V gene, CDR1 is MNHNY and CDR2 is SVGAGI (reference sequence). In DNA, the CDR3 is TGTGCCAGCAGTTACGGACAGGGCACTGAAGCTTTCTTT. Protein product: CASSYGQGTEAFF.

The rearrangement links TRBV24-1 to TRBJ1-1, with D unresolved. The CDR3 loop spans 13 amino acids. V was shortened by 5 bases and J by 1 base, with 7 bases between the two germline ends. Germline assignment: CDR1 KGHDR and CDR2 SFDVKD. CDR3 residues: CATSVSQNTEAFF. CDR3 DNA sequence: TGTGCCACCAGTGTTTCCCAGAACACTGAAGCTTTCTTT.

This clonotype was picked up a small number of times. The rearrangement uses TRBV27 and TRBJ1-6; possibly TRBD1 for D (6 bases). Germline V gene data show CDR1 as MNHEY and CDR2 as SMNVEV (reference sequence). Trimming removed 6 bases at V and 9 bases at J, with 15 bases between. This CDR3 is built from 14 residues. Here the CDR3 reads CASSPGGLGSPLHF. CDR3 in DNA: TGTGCCAGCAGCCCCGGGGGCCTTGGTTCACCCCTCCACTTT.

CDR3 bases: TGCGCCAGCTGTAGGATAGCATCCGACTATGGCTACACCTTC. Protein product: CASCRIASDYGYTF. This sequence joins TRBV5-1 and TRBJ1-2; D gene ambiguous. The CDR3 runs to 14 residues. The V gene's germline CDR1 is SGHRS and CDR2 YFSETQ. Trimming pared 7 bases from V and 3 bases from J, leaving 16 bases between.